Listed below are T cell receptor beta chains from one sample, sequenced in a study of blood T cell repertoires in COVID-19. Sequencing was performed with immunoSEQ multiplex PCR; in TCRdb, only in-frame clones are kept and a portion is missing. The sample shows tens of thousands of clones, 85% of them seen only once. Source material: peripheral blood. The receptors derive from a man between 60 and 75 years old with acute or convalescent COVID-19. Each CDR3 is given without its conserved first and last residue. The order of the fields is V gene, CDR3 protein.

>TRBV10-1
ATSAGGPLDTQY
>TRBV27
ASSLDGTASYEQY
>TRBV27
ASSFLGGGYT
>TRBV7-6
ASSFRGANEKLF
>TRBV4-2
ASSQDMSGGHTNEQF
>TRBV11-3
ASSSLTDTQY
>TRBV5-1
ASSLWGEETQY
>TRBV5-6
ASSLLAGGPNEQF
>TRBV6-4
ASSVAGGRNEQF
>TRBV5-4
ASSSGLASTYNEQF
>TRBV5-5
ASSAGTGSTEAF
>TRBV10-3
AISESGQGKSEQF
>TRBV27
ASSLRQSSYEQY
>TRBV6-6
ASSPYPGLASSYNEQF
>TRBV18
ASSPLAGGDTGELF
>TRBV12-5
ASGLTRRTSGKSLDEQY
>TRBV9
ASSAYRGNYGYT
>TRBV6-6
ASSSQGDQPQH
>TRBV3-1/TRBV3-2
ASSQTSRTSGELF
>TRBV30
AWSPRLARDNQPQH
>TRBV7-2
ASSSLTGGTEAF
>TRBV2
ASRGAGGLNYGYT
>TRBV3-1/TRBV3-2
ASSPRRDGYTDTQY
>TRBV9
ASSSQREDYNEQF
>TRBV7-2
ASSLERAGGGKTQY
>TRBV12-3/TRBV12-4
ASSLGSPYEQY
>TRBV3-1/TRBV3-2
ASSQTGELLQGYT
>TRBV19
ASSTTGGADTEAF